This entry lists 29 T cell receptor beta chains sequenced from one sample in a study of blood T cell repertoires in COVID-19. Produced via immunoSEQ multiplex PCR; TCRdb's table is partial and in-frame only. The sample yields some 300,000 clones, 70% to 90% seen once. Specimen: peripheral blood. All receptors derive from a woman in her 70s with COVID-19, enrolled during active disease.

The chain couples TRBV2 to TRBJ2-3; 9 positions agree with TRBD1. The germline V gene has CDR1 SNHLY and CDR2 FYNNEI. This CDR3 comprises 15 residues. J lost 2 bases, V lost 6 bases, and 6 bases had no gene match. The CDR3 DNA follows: TGTGCCAGCAGCGAATGGACAGGGGTCACAGATACGCAGTATTTT. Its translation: CASSEWTGVTDTQYF.

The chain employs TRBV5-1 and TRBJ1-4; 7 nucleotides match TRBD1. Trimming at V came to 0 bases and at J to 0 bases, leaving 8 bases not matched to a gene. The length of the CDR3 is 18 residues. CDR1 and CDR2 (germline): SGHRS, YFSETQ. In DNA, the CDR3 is TGCGCCAGCAGCTTGGCCGTTTTAGGGGGCTCAACTAATGAAAAACTGTTTTTT. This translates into CASSLAVLGGSTNEKLFF.

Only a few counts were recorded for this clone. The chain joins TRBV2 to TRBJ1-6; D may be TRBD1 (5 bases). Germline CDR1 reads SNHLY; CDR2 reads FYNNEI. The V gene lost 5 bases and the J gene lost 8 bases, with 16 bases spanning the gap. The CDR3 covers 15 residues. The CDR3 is CASSSAGGEYSPLHF. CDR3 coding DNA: TGTGCCAGCAGTTCGGCGGGAGGGGAGTATTCACCCCTCCACTTT. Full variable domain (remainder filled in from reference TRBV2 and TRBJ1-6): EPEVTQTPSHQVTQMGQEVILRCVPISNHLYFYWYRQILGQKVEFLVSFYNNEISEKSEIFDDQFSVERPDGSNFTLKIRSTKLEDSAMYFCASSSAGGEYSPLHFGNGTRLTVT.

The CDR3 DNA follows: TGTGCCAGCAGGAAACAGGGGGAGTATGGCTACACCTTC. Translation: CASRKQGEYGYTF. The chain employs TRBV27 and TRBJ1-2; 8 nucleotides align to TRBD1. Germline V gives CDR1 MNHEY, CDR2 SMNVEV (reference sequence). This CDR3 has 13 residues. With V trimmed by 6 bases and J by 5 bases, 5 bases remained unmatched.

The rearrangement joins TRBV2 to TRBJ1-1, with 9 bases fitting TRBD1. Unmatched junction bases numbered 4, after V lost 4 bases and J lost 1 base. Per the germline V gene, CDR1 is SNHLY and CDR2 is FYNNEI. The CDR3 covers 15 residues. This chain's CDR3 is CASSGTGVTNTEAFF. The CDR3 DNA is TGTGCCAGCAGTGGGACAGGGGTTACGAACACTGAAGCTTTCTTT.

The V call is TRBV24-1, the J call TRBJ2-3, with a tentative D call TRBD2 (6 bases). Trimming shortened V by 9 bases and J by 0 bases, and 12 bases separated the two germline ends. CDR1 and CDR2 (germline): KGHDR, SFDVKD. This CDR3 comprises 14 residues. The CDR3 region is CATGEASSTDTQYF. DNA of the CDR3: TGTGCCACCGGGGAGGCCTCTAGCACAGATACGCAGTATTTT.

This CDR3 reads CASSQPTTVANSPLHF. CDR3 nucleotides: TGTGCCAGCAGCCAACCTACTACTGTCGCTAATTCACCCCTCCACTTT. The chain employs TRBV3-1 (or the pseudogene TRBV3-2) and TRBJ1-6; no clear D gene. CDR1 is LGHDT and CDR2 is YNNKEL in the germline V gene (reference sequence). The CDR3 is made up of 16 amino acids. With 2 bases removed from V and 6 bases from J, the gap between germline ends came to 14 bases.

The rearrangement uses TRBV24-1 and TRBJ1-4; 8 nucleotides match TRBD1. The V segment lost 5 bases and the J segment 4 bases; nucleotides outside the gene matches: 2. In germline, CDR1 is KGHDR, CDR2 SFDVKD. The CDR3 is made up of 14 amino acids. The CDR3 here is CATSVGQGNEKLFF. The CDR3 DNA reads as TGTGCCACCAGTGTTGGACAGGGTAATGAAAAACTGTTTTTT.

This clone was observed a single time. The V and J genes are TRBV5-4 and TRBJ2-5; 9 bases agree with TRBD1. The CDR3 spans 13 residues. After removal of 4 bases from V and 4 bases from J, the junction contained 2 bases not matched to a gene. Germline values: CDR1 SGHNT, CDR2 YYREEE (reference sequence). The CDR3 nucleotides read TGTGCCAGCAGCCCGGGACAGGGAGAGACCCAGTACTTC. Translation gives CASSPGQGETQYF.

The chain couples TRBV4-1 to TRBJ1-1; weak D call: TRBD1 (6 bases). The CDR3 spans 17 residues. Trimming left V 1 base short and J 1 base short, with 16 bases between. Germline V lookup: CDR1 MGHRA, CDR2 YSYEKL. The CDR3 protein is CASSQVFLSTGNTEAFF. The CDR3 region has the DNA TGCGCCAGCAGCCAAGTGTTTCTATCGACAGGGAACACTGAAGCTTTCTTT.

In nucleotides, the CDR3 is TGTGCCAGCAGGGACGGGACTTCGATCTACGAGCAGTACTTC. Protein sequence: CASRDGTSIYEQYF. This chain joins TRBV6-5 and TRBJ2-7; tentatively, D is TRBD2 (6 bases). This CDR3 is 14 amino acids long. Germline CDR1 and CDR2: MNHEY and SVGAGI. Between the trimmed V and J ends, which lost 6 bases and 3 bases, there was a span of 15 bases.

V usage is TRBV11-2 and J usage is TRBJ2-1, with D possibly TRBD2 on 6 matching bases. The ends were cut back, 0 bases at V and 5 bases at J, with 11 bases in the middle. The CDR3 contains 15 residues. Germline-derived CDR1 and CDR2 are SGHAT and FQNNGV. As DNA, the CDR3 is TGTGCCAGCAGCTTAGAAGGACTAACCAACAATGAGCAGTTCTTC. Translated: CASSLEGLTNNEQFF.

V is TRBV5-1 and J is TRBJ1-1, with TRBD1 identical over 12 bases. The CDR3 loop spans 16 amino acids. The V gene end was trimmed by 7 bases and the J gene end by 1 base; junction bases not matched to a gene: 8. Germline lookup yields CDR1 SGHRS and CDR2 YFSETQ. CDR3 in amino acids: CASEPWGQGANTEAFF. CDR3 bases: TGCGCCAGCGAACCGTGGGGACAGGGGGCGAACACTGAAGCTTTCTTT.

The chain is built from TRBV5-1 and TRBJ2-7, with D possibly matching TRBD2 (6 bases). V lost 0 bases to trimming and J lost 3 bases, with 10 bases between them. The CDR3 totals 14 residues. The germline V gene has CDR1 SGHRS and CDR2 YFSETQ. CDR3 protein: CASSLATSNYEQYF. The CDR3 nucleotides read TGCGCCAGCAGCTTGGCAACTAGCAACTACGAGCAGTACTTC.

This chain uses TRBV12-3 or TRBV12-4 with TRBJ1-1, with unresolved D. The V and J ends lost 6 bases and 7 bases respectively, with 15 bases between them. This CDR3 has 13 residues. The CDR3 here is CASSWTLNGEAFF. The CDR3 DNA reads TGTGCCAGCAGCTGGACTCTGAATGGTGAAGCTTTCTTT.

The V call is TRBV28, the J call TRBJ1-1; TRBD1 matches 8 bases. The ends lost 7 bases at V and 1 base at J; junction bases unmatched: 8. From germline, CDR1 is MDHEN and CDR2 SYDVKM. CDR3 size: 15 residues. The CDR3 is CASTSTGTGNTEAFF. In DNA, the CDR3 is TGTGCCAGCACCTCAACCGGGACAGGGAACACTGAAGCTTTCTTT.

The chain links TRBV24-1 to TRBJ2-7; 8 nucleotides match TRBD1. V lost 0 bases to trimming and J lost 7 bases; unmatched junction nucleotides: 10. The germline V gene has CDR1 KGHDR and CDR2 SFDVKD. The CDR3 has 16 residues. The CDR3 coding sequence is TGTGCCACCAGTGATTTGCGGGCAGGGGGCGCGGAAGAGCAGTACTTC. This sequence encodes CATSDLRAGGAEEQYF.

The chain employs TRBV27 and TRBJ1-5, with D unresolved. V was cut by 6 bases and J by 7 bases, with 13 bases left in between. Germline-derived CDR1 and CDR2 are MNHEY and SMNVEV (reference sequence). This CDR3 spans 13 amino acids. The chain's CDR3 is CASRLGSAQPQHF. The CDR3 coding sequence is TGTGCCAGCAGGCTAGGGAGTGCCCAGCCCCAGCATTTT.

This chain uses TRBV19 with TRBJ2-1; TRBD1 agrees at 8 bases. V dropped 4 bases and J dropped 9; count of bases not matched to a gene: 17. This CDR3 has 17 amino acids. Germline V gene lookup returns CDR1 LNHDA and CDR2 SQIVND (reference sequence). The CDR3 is CASSRRGQGAEGSEQFF. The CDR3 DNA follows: TGTGCCAGTAGTAGGAGGGGCCAGGGGGCAGAAGGTAGTGAGCAGTTCTTC. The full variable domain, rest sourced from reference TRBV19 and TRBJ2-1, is DGGITQSPKYLFRKEGQNVTLSCEQNLNHDAMYWYRQDPGQGLRLIYYSQIVNDFQKGDIAEGYSVSREKKESFPLTVTSAQKNPTAFYLCASSRRGQGAEGSEQFFGPGTRLTVL.

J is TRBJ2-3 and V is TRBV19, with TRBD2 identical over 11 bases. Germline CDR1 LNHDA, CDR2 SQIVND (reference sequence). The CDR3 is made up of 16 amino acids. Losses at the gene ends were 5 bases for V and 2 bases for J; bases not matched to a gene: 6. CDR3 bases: TGTGCCAGTAGTTTAAGACTAGCGGGGTTCACAGATACGCAGTATTTT. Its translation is CASSLRLAGFTDTQYF. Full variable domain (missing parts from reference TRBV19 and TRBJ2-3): DGGITQSPKYLFRKEGQNVTLSCEQNLNHDAMYWYRQDPGQGLRLIYYSQIVNDFQKGDIAEGYSVSREKKESFPLTVTSAQKNPTAFYLCASSLRLAGFTDTQYFGPGTRLTVL.

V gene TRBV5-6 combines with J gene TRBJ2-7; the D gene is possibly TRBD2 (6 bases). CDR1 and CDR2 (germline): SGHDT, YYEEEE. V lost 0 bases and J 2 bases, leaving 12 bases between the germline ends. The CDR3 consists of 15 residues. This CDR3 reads CASSLDGRTTYEQYF. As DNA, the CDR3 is TGTGCCAGCAGCTTGGACGGCAGGACTACCTACGAGCAGTACTTC.

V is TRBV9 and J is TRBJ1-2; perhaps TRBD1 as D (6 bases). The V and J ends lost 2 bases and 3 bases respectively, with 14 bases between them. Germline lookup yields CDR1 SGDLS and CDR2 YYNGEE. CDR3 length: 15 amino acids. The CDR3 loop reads CASSVAGAKYYGYTF. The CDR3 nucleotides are TGTGCCAGCAGCGTTGCAGGGGCCAAATACTATGGCTACACCTTC.

The CDR3 DNA follows: TGTGCCTGGAGTCCCAGGTCGGAGACCCAGTACTTC. Encoded protein: CAWSPRSETQYF. The chain joins TRBV30 to TRBJ2-5; no definite D call. Germline V gene lookup returns CDR1 GTSNPN and CDR2 SVGIG (reference sequence). The CDR3 is 12 amino acids. Trimming shortened V by 2 bases and J by 5 bases, and 9 bases separated the two germline ends.

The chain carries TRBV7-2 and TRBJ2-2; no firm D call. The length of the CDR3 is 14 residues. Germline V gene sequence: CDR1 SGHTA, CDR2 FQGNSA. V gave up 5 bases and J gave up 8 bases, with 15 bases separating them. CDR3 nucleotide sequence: TGTGCCAGCAGCCCCAGACTGCTTACTGGGGAGCTGTTTTTT. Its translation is CASSPRLLTGELFF.

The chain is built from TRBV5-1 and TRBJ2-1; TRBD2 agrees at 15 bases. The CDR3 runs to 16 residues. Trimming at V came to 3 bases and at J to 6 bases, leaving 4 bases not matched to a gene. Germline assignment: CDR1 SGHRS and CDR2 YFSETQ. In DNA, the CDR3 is TGCGCCAGCAGCTGGACTAGCGGGGGGGTTATCAATGAGCAGTTCTTC. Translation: CASSWTSGGVINEQFF.

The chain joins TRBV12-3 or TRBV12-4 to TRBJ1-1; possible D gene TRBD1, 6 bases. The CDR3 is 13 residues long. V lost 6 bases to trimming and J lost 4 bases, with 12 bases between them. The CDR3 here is CASSPQGSTEAFF. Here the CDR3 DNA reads TGTGCCAGCAGCCCCCAGGGGAGCACTGAAGCTTTCTTT.

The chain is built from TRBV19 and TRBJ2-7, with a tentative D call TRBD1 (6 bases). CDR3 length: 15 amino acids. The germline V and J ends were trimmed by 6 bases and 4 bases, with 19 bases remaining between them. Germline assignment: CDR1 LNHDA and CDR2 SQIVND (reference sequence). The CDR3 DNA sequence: TGTGCCAGTAGCCCACAGGGATTAAGCGCTTACGAGCAGTACTTC. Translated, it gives CASSPQGLSAYEQYF. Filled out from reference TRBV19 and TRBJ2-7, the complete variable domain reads DGGITQSPKYLFRKEGQNVTLSCEQNLNHDAMYWYRQDPGQGLRLIYYSQIVNDFQKGDIAEGYSVSREKKESFPLTVTSAQKNPTAFYLCASSPQGLSAYEQYFGPGTRLTVT.

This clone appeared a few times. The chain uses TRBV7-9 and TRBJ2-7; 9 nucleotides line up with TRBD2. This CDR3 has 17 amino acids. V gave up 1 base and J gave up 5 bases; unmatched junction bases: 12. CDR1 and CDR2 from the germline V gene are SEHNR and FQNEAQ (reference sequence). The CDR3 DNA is TGTGCCAGCAGCTTAGACATCTCGCGGGGGGGCCCCCACGAGCAGTACTTC. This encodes CASSLDISRGGPHEQYF.

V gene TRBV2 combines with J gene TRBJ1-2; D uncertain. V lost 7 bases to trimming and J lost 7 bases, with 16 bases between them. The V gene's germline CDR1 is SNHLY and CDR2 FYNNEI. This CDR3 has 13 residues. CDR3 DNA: TGTGCCAGCAACTTGGAGGCTACCAGTGGCTACACCTTC. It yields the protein CASNLEATSGYTF. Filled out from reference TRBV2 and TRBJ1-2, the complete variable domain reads EPEVTQTPSHQVTQMGQEVILRCVPISNHLYFYWYRQILGQKVEFLVSFYNNEISEKSEIFDDQFSVERPDGSNFTLKIRSTKLEDSAMYFCASNLEATSGYTFGSGTRLTVV.